These 28 T cell receptor beta chains originate from one sample sequenced in a study of PD-1 blockade in classical Hodgkin lymphoma. TCRdb keeps only in-frame clones here, not all; method: immunoSEQ multiplex PCR. This repertoire shows approximately 13,000 clones, approximately 80% found once; its top ten account for about 24%. No patient escaped relapse after autologous stem cell transplantation, and brentuximab vedotin exposure varied. This material consisted of peripheral blood mononuclear cells (PBMCs), taken at baseline. The source is a human donor with classical Hodgkin lymphoma.

The rearrangement links TRBV27 to TRBJ1-5; no clear D gene. From germline, CDR1 is MNHEY and CDR2 SMNVEV (reference sequence). The CDR3 runs 14 residues. The germline V and J ends were trimmed by 5 bases and 2 bases, with 10 bases remaining between them. The CDR3 loop is CASSETLGNQPQHF. CDR3 DNA: TGTGCCAGCAGTGAAACATTGGGCAATCAGCCCCAGCATTTT.

V and J are TRBV5-1 and TRBJ2-3, with 7 bases identical to TRBD1. The V gene end was trimmed by 0 bases and the J gene end by 4 bases; junction bases not matched to a gene: 2. CDR1 and CDR2 from the germline V gene are SGHRS and YFSETQ. The CDR3 is 14 residues long. CDR3 protein: CASSLVQGADTQYF. DNA for the CDR3: TGCGCCAGCAGCTTGGTCCAGGGGGCAGATACGCAGTATTTT.

The chain is built from TRBV7-2 and TRBJ2-7, with D unresolved. Germline CDR1 reads SGHTA; CDR2 reads FQGNSA. Trimming stripped 3 bases from V and 2 bases from J, with 17 bases between. CDR3 length: 16 amino acids. CDR3 sequence reads: CASSFHGPILAYEQYF. The CDR3 DNA sequence: TGTGCCAGCAGCTTCCACGGACCGATTCTCGCCTACGAGCAGTACTTC.

This chain connects TRBV6-5 to TRBJ2-7; the D is unclear. The CDR3 length is 16 residues. Per germline, CDR1 MNHEY and CDR2 SVGAGI. V was cut by 4 bases and J by 1 base, with 17 bases left in between. CDR3: CASSSFLRRSSYEQYF. Here the CDR3 DNA reads TGTGCCAGCAGTTCCTTTCTCCGCAGGTCTTCCTACGAGCAGTACTTC.

This chain connects TRBV7-2 to TRBJ1-5; no definite D call. V shed 3 bases and J shed 1 base, with 16 bases lying between them. In germline, CDR1 is SGHTA, CDR2 FQGNSA. The CDR3 runs 17 residues. As DNA, the CDR3 is TGTGCCAGCAGCTTGGGCCCGGTGGGGTCAAGCAATCAGCCCCAGCATTTT. Protein product: CASSLGPVGSSNQPQHF.

The chain joins TRBV4-2 to TRBJ1-4; no firm D call. Germline CDR1 reads LGHNA; CDR2 reads YNFKEQ. There are 16 residues in the CDR3. Between the trimmed V and J ends, which lost 0 bases and 0 bases, there was a span of 8 bases. The CDR3 bases are TGTGCCAGCAGCCAAGATATCGATGCAACTAATGAAAAACTGTTTTTT. It encodes CASSQDIDATNEKLFF.

The chain joins TRBV15 to TRBJ2-3, with a tentative D call TRBD1 (5 bases). Germline V gene data show CDR1 as LNHNV and CDR2 as YYDKDF (reference sequence). V lost 5 bases and J lost 2, with 14 bases in between. The CDR3 is 15 amino acids. As DNA, the CDR3 is TGTGCCACCAGCGCTAGGGGCGAACCCACAGATACGCAGTATTTT. Residues: CATSARGEPTDTQYF.

The chain employs TRBV7-2 and TRBJ2-5, with D possibly TRBD2 on 5 matching bases. The end of the DNA fits TRBJ2-7 better, so the J call may be wrong. CDR1 SGHTA and CDR2 FQGNSA come from the germline V gene. The CDR3 spans 14 residues. The CDR3 nucleotides read TGTGCCAGCAGCTTCTCCGGGATTCCCTACGAGCAGTACTTC. Protein sequence: CASSFSGIPYEQYF.

Relative to its sample, this clone is medium-sized (0.01 to 0.1%). In nucleotides, the CDR3 is TGTGCCAGCAGCCCCGGGAACTCCTACAATGAGCAGTTCTTC. Its translation: CASSPGNSYNEQFF. The genes are TRBV7-3 and TRBJ2-1; D is perhaps TRBD2 (5 bases). The CDR3 consists of 14 residues. Germline assignment: CDR1 SGHTA and CDR2 FQGTGA. Trimming stripped 5 bases from V and 0 bases from J, with 8 bases between.

This chain joins TRBV19 and TRBJ2-4; no firm D call. The length of the CDR3 is 15 residues. With 5 bases removed from V and 11 bases from J, the gap between germline ends came to 22 bases. Per germline, CDR1 LNHDA and CDR2 SQIVND (reference sequence). CDR3 coding DNA: TGTGCCAGTAGTTTTGATTCCCTGGGCCGTAACGTTCAGTACTTC. Translated, it gives CASSFDSLGRNVQYF.

The rearrangement joins TRBV15 to TRBJ2-3, with a possible D match to TRBD1 (7 bases). The CDR3 totals 13 residues. The ends were cut back, 4 bases at V and 6 bases at J, with 11 bases in the middle. Germline CDR1 LNHNV, CDR2 YYDKDF (reference sequence). As DNA, the CDR3 is TGTGCCACCAGCACCGCAGGGGGGGATACGCAGTATTTT. This codes for CATSTAGGDTQYF.

The V and J genes are TRBV5-4 and TRBJ1-2; D might be TRBD1 (6 bases). Trimming stripped 3 bases from V and 7 bases from J, with 16 bases between. Per germline, CDR1 SGHNT and CDR2 YYREEE (reference sequence). This CDR3 region has 14 residues. The CDR3 loop is CASSWGGRVAGYTF. The CDR3 DNA is TGTGCCAGCAGCTGGGGGGGCAGAGTAGCTGGCTACACCTTC. Looking up the rest from reference TRBV5-4 and TRBJ1-2 gives the full variable domain: ETGVTQSPTHLIKTRGQQVTLRCSSQSGHNTVSWYQQALGQGPQFIFQYYREEENGRGNFPPRFSGLQFPNYSSELNVNALELDDSALYLCASSWGGRVAGYTFGSGTRLTVV.

The rearrangement links TRBV28 to TRBJ2-1; 10 nucleotides agree with TRBD2. Germline V gives CDR1 MDHEN, CDR2 SYDVKM. The CDR3 length is 14 residues. The CDR3, as DNA: TGTGCTCTACATAGCGGGGGGCCCCTCAATGAGCAGTTCTTC. It yields the protein CALHSGGPLNEQFF.

CDR3 bases: TGTGCCAGCAGCTTGGGACAGGGAAACTATGGCTACACCTTC. Translated: CASSLGQGNYGYTF. The rearrangement joins TRBV5-6 to TRBJ1-2; 7 positions agree with TRBD1. Germline V gene data show CDR1 as SGHDT and CDR2 as YYEEEE. The CDR3 contains 14 residues. V lost 0 bases, J lost 2 bases, and 1 base stayed unmatched. Filled out from reference TRBV5-6 and TRBJ1-2, the complete variable domain reads DAGVTQSPTHLIKTRGQQVTLRCSPKSGHDTVSWYQQALGQGPQFIFQYYEEEERQRGNFPDRFSGHQFPNYSSELNVNALLLGDSALYLCASSLGQGNYGYTFGSGTRLTVV.

In its sample, this clone was seen once. V usage is TRBV2 and J usage is TRBJ1-5; TRBD1 aligns across 8 bases. V shed 5 bases and J 4 bases; nucleotides not matched to a gene: 7. Per germline, CDR1 SNHLY and CDR2 FYNNEI. The CDR3 contains 15 residues. The CDR3 loop is CASSIEGQGNQPQHF. In nucleotides, the CDR3 is TGTGCCAGCAGTATAGAAGGACAGGGAAATCAGCCCCAGCATTTT.

This chain joins TRBV19 and TRBJ1-3; 7 bases match TRBD1. The length of the CDR3 is 16 residues. Germline-derived CDR1 and CDR2 are LNHDA and SQIVND (reference sequence). J was trimmed by 4 bases and V by 5 bases; bases with no gene match: 11. The chain's CDR3 is CASSARQGGWGNTIYF. The CDR3 DNA sequence: TGTGCCAGTAGTGCCCGACAGGGAGGATGGGGAAACACCATATATTTT. Using reference TRBV19 and TRBJ1-3 for the parts outside the CDR3, the full variable domain is DGGITQSPKYLFRKEGQNVTLSCEQNLNHDAMYWYRQDPGQGLRLIYYSQIVNDFQKGDIAEGYSVSREKKESFPLTVTSAQKNPTAFYLCASSARQGGWGNTIYFGEGSWLTVV.

This clone appeared once. V gene TRBV10-3 combines with J gene TRBJ1-2; D is ambiguous. The CDR3 has 13 amino acids. V lost 0 bases to trimming and J lost 4 bases, with 6 bases between them. CDR1 ENHRY and CDR2 SYGVKD come from the germline V gene. The CDR3 sequence: CAISESGRYGYTF. DNA of the CDR3: TGTGCCATCAGTGAGTCAGGTCGCTATGGCTACACCTTC.

V gene TRBV9 combines with J gene TRBJ2-2; tentatively, D is TRBD1 (5 bases). The CDR3 length is 14 residues. Trimming cost V 7 bases and J 1 base, with 11 bases left between them. Germline V gives CDR1 SGDLS, CDR2 YYNGEE. The CDR3 protein is CASGRAVNTGELFF. The CDR3 nucleotides read TGTGCCAGCGGCAGGGCGGTGAACACCGGGGAGCTGTTTTTT.

The V call is TRBV28, the J call TRBJ2-1, with TRBD2 identical over 7 bases. J gave up 8 bases and V 7 bases, and 8 bases lay outside the gene matches. CDR3 size: 13 residues. Germline loops: CDR1 MDHEN, CDR2 SYDVKM. The CDR3 loop is CASNRGEWDEQFF. CDR3 sequence (DNA): TGTGCCAGCAACCGGGGGGAGTGGGATGAGCAGTTCTTC.

The chain carries TRBV5-6 and TRBJ1-6; tentatively, D is TRBD1 (6 bases). CDR3 length: 18 amino acids. Germline values: CDR1 SGHDT, CDR2 YYEEEE. V was clipped by 3 bases and J by 0 bases, with 16 bases between them. CDR3 sequence reads: CASSSGGGPPSYNSPLHF. The CDR3 DNA follows: TGTGCCAGCAGCTCTGGGGGCGGACCTCCCTCCTATAATTCACCCCTCCACTTT.

The rearrangement uses TRBV12-5 and TRBJ2-5, with D maybe TRBD1 (6 bases). CDR3 length: 13 residues. V lost 2 bases and J 7 bases, leaving 11 bases between the germline ends. Germline-derived CDR1 and CDR2 are LGHNT and FRNRAP. This CDR3 reads CASGLFLGGTQYF. CDR3 nucleotide sequence: TGTGCTAGTGGTTTGTTTCTAGGGGGGACCCAGTACTTC.

This clone occurred a few times. The chain combines TRBV4-2 with TRBJ1-5; TRBD1 matches 7 bases. Per the germline V gene, CDR1 is LGHNA and CDR2 is YNFKEQ. V lost 3 bases and J lost 11; bases outside the gene matches: 13. This CDR3 spans 15 amino acids. Written as DNA, the CDR3 is TGTGCCAGCAGCCAGGACAGGAGGGGTGATTCGGCCCAGCATTTT. Protein product: CASSQDRRGDSAQHF.

J is TRBJ1-1 and V is TRBV7-6; D unclear. The CDR3 contains 16 residues. Trimming stripped 5 bases from V and 0 bases from J, with 16 bases between. The germline CDR1 and CDR2 sequences are SGHVS and FNYEAQ. The CDR3 DNA sequence: TGTGCCAGCAGCCCGGGTCGACTCGTAATGAACACTGAAGCTTTCTTT. Residues: CASSPGRLVMNTEAFF.

This chain joins TRBV9 and TRBJ1-1, with a weak D call TRBD1 (5 bases). V lost 0 bases and J 4 bases, leaving 16 bases between the germline ends. CDR1 and CDR2 from the germline V gene are SGDLS and YYNGEE. There are 16 residues in the CDR3. Written as DNA, the CDR3 is TGTGCCAGCAGCGTAGGGAGAACGATTGGGGGCACTGAAGCTTTCTTT. This encodes CASSVGRTIGGTEAFF.

V usage is TRBV10-3 and J usage is TRBJ1-1; D gene ambiguous. This CDR3 spans 13 amino acids. The germline V gene encodes CDR1 ENHRY and CDR2 SYGVKD. The germline V and J ends were trimmed by 0 bases and 4 bases, with 6 bases remaining between them. CDR3 sequence reads: CAISESGLTEAFF. The CDR3 bases are TGTGCCATCAGTGAGTCAGGGCTCACTGAAGCTTTCTTT.

The chain couples TRBV25-1 to TRBJ1-2; D is perhaps TRBD1 (6 bases). This CDR3 is 14 amino acids long. V gave up 2 bases and J gave up 4 bases, with 11 bases separating them. Germline-derived CDR1 and CDR2 are MGHDK and SYGVNS. The CDR3 loop is CASSEGGGGYGYTF. CDR3 nucleotide sequence: TGTGCCAGCAGTGAAGGGGGGGGCGGCTATGGCTACACCTTC.

This chain joins TRBV2 and TRBJ2-5; either TRBD1 or TRBD2 may supply D (5 bases each). Germline assignment: CDR1 SNHLY and CDR2 FYNNEI. The CDR3 is made up of 15 amino acids. V was clipped by 6 bases and J by 5 bases, with 19 bases between them. CDR3 region: CASRPMRGGWETQYF. The CDR3 DNA reads as TGTGCCAGCAGGCCCATGAGGGGCGGGTGGGAGACCCAGTACTTC.

The chain has TRBV5-4 and TRBJ2-7, with TRBD2 matching 9 bases. Trimming cost V 3 bases and J 4 bases; bases outside gene matches: 8. This CDR3 region has 15 residues. Germline V CDR1 and CDR2: SGHNT, YYREEE (reference sequence). In nucleotides, the CDR3 is TGTGCCAGCAGCTCGACCGGGACTAGCACGTACGAGCAGTACTTC. It is translated as CASSSTGTSTYEQYF.